Listed below are T cell receptor beta chains from one sample, sequenced in a study of CD8 T cells in ankylosing spondylitis. TCRdb reprocessed the 5' RACE reads via MiXCR and lists one record per CDR3 protein. This sample yields 150,000 to 200,000 distinct CDR3 sequences, of which 30% to 35% are seen a single time; about 6.3% belongs to the top ten. The sample taken for sequencing was synovial fluid, either unsorted or a sorted T cell fraction (not recorded which). These receptors came from a male donor with ankylosing spondylitis. Each CDR3 is given with its conserved first and last residue. A D gene is named only where the DNA matches it firmly. A row's size may be missing; if present it is once, few, many or a size class.

>NA|TRBJ2-5|TRBD2|TRBV5-6
TGTGCCAGCAGCCATAAGGGACTAGCGGGTCTGGCGGAGACCCAGTACTTC
CASSHKGLAGLAETQYF
>NA|TRBJ1-1|NA|TRBV9
TGTGCCAGCAGCCCCCGGACTTCATCGAACACTGAAGCTTTCTTT
CASSPRTSSNTEAFF
>NA|TRBJ2-1|NA|TRBV11-2
TGTGCCAGCAGCTTTCCCTCAATATCCTACAATGAGCAGTTCTTC
CASSFPSISYNEQFF
>many|TRBJ1-5|NA|TRBV27
TGTGCCAGCAGTCCCTCCATGGGGGGGATAAGCAATCAGCCCCAGCATTTT
CASSPSMGGISNQPQHF
>NA|TRBJ1-5|TRBD1|TRBV2
TGTGCCAGCAGTGTGACAGGGGGCTATCAGCCCCAGCATTTT
CASSVTGGYQPQHF
>NA|TRBJ1-4|TRBD1|TRBV12-3/TRBV12-4
TGTGCCAGCAGTTGGGGACAGGAGGAAAAACTGTTTTTT
CASSWGQEEKLFF
>few|TRBJ2-1|NA|TRBV6-1
TGTGCCAGCAGTGTGCACAGGGGGGGATTGAATGAGCAGTTCTTC
CASSVHRGGLNEQFF
>many|TRBJ2-7|TRBD2|TRBV7-6
TGTGCCAGCAGCTTAGCCCCCTCGTGGGGTAGCGGGGGTTACACCCCCTACGAGCAGTACTTC
CASSLAPSWGSGGYTPYEQYF
>NA|TRBJ2-5|TRBD2|TRBV20-1
TGCAGTGCTAGGACCCCCAGCGGGGGGCCCGGAGAGACCCAGTACTTC
CSARTPSGGPGETQYF
>NA|TRBJ1-1|TRBD1|TRBV20-1
TGCAGTGCCACGACAGGGCGGACTGAAGCTTTCTTT
CSATTGRTEAFF
>NA|TRBJ1-5|NA|TRBV29-1
TGCAGCGTTGGGGGGGGGTCGGGGACCGGTCAGCCCCAGCATTTT
CSVGGGSGTGQPQHF
>many|TRBJ2-5|NA|TRBV3-1
TGTGCCAGTTCGCGGGACTCAAATGTGGCCCAGTACTTC
CASSRDSNVAQYF
>many|TRBJ2-5|TRBD1|TRBV3-1
TGTGCCAGCAGGCAGACCGGACAGGTTGGGACCCAGTACTTC
CASRQTGQVGTQYF
>few|TRBJ2-3|TRBD2|TRBV4-1
TGCGCCAGCAGCCAAGAACCGGGCTTAAGTAGCGGGAGGGCCGCAGATACGCAGTATTTT
CASSQEPGLSSGRAADTQYF
>NA|TRBJ2-3|TRBD2|TRBV9
TGTGCCAGCAGCGTAGCTGCGGGAGGGTCCACAGATACGCAGTATTTT
CASSVAAGGSTDTQYF
>NA|TRBJ2-1|NA|TRBV20-1
TGCAGTGCTAGAGATCGAGCCTCCAATGAGCAGTTCTTC
CSARDRASNEQFF
>NA|TRBJ1-2|TRBD1|TRBV6-1
TGTGCCAGCAGACTTCCGGGACAGGGAAGTGGCTACACCTTC
CASRLPGQGSGYTF
>few|TRBJ2-5|TRBD1|TRBV20-1
TGCAGTGCTTACATACAGGGGGCTGGAGAGACCCAGTACTTC
CSAYIQGAGETQYF
>few|TRBJ2-1|TRBD2|TRBV9
TGTGCCAGCAGCGTGGGGACTAGCCCTCGGTCCAATGAGCAGTTCTTC
CASSVGTSPRSNEQFF
>few|TRBJ1-5|NA|TRBV6-1
TGTGCCAGCAGTCGTTCGGGGGGGTTCAATCAGCCCCAGCATTTT
CASSRSGGFNQPQHF
>many|TRBJ1-1|TRBD1|TRBV7-9
TGTGCCAGCAGCCGACAGGGTTTGGACACTGAAGCTTTCTTT
CASSRQGLDTEAFF
>few|TRBJ2-5|NA|TRBV9
TGTGCCAGCAGCGCTAGAGACCAGTGGGGAGAGACCCAGTACTTC
CASSARDQWGETQYF
>NA|TRBJ2-3|TRBD2|TRBV18
TGTGCCAGCTCACCGCCTAGCGGGACGATCACAGATACGCAGTATTTT
CASSPPSGTITDTQYF
>NA|TRBJ1-1|NA|TRBV7-9
TGTGCCAGCAGCTTAACGACACAGACTGAAGCTTTCTTT
CASSLTTQTEAFF
>NA|TRBJ2-7|TRBD1|TRBV13
TGTGCCAGCAGCTTAGGCCGGGACAGCCTTATCTACGAGCAGTACTTC
CASSLGRDSLIYEQYF
>few|TRBJ1-6|NA|TRBV15
TGTGCCACCAGCAGAGATAGAGGGAGTTATTCACCCCTCCACTTT
CATSRDRGSYSPLHF
>few|TRBJ2-7|NA|TRBV3-1
TGTGCCAGCAGCCAAGAAGGGAGCTCCTACGAGCAGTACTTC
CASSQEGSSYEQYF
>NA|TRBJ1-4|NA|TRBV20-1
TGCAGTGCTAGATGGGGGGACTTATCACTGTTTTTT
CSARWGDLSLFF
>NA|TRBJ1-5|NA|TRBV19
TGTGCCAGTAGTGGGATTAGGGCAGGGGGCAATCAGCCCCAGCATTTT
CASSGIRAGGNQPQHF
>NA|TRBJ1-6|NA|TRBV27
TGTGCCAGCAGTCTCTTCCGGGGCAGCTCCTATAATTCACCCCTCCACTTT
CASSLFRGSSYNSPLHF
>NA|TRBJ1-1|NA|TRBV15
TGTGCCACCAGCAGGGGGGCACGCATGAACACTGAAGCTTTCTTT
CATSRGARMNTEAFF
>many|TRBJ2-1|NA|TRBV20-1
TGCAGTGCTAGAGACGGCAATGAGCAGTTCTTC
CSARDGNEQFF
>NA|TRBJ2-1|TRBD2|TRBV5-1
TGCGCCAGCAGCTCCGTAGCGGGAGGGTCCTACAATGAGCAGTTCTTC
CASSSVAGGSYNEQFF
>NA|TRBJ2-2|NA|TRBV20-1
TGCAGTGCTAGAGATTCAGGAAGGGGGACCGGGGAGCTGTTTTTT
CSARDSGRGTGELFF
>many|TRBJ1-1|TRBD1|TRBV2
TGTGCCAGCAGTGAAGACTTACAGGGGAGGACTGAAGCTTTCTTT
CASSEDLQGRTEAFF
>many|TRBJ2-7|TRBD1|TRBV12-3/TRBV12-4
TGTGCCAGCAGTTTAGGACAGGGGGCAGTCGAGCAGTACTTC
CASSLGQGAVEQYF
>NA|TRBJ2-3|TRBD1|TRBV12-3/TRBV12-4
TGTGCCAGCACCGACAGGGCCAAGGGCACAGATACGCAGTATTTT
CASTDRAKGTDTQYF
>NA|TRBJ1-5|NA|TRBV4-2
TGTGCCAGCAGCCAAGATGCGGGCCAGCCCCAGCATTTT
CASSQDAGQPQHF